This record looks at one TCR beta chain sequence and its context. This sample was taken from a study of blood T cell repertoires in COVID-19. About the study: Sites across the United States, Italy and Spain contributed samples from acute and convalescent COVID-19. The cDNA or gDNA used as material had been derived from T cells, B-cell-depleted T cells, or PBMCs.

Assay used: immunoSEQ multiplex PCR; TCRdb lists only in-frame clones, some missing. This table holds 200,000 to 300,000 clones, about 90% found once. Germline V gives CDR1 SGHNT, CDR2 YENEEA. This CDR3 has 17 residues. V lost 4 bases and J lost 3; bases outside the gene matches: 8. The J gene is TRBJ2-2, the V gene TRBV11-3; 10 bases are shared with TRBD2. This receptor was taken from a man aged 80 or over with acute or convalescent COVID-19. The sample comprised peripheral blood. The chain's CDR3 is CASSSRSGRADTGELFF. As DNA, the CDR3 is TGTGCCAGCAGCTCTCGGAGCGGGAGGGCGGACACCGGGGAGCTGTTTTTT.